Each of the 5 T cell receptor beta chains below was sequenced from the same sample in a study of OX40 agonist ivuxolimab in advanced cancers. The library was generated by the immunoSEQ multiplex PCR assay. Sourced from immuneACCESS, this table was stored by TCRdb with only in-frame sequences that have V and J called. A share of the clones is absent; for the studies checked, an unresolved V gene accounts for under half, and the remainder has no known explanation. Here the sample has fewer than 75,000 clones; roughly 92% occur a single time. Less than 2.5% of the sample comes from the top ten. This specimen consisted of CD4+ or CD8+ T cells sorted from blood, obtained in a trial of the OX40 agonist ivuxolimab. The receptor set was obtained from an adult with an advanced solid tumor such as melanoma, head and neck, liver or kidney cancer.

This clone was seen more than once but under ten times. The CDR3 DNA is TGTGCCAGCAGCTCATTTGTGTACACTGAAGCTTTCTTT. Amino acid sequence: CASSSFVYTEAFF. The chain couples TRBV7-2 to TRBJ1-1; no definite D call. The CDR3 consists of 13 residues. The germline V and J ends were trimmed by 4 bases and 3 bases, with 9 bases remaining between them. Germline CDR1 reads SGHTA; CDR2 reads FQGNSA.

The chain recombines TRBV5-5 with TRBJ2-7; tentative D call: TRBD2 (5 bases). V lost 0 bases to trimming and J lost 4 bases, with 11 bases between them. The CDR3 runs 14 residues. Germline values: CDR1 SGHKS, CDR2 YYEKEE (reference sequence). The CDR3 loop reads CASSLVGIGYEQYF. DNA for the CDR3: TGTGCCAGCAGCTTGGTCGGGATTGGGTACGAGCAGTACTTC. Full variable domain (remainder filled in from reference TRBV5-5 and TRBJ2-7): DAGVTQSPTHLIKTRGQQVTLRCSPISGHKSVSWYQQVLGQGPQFIFQYYEKEERGRGNFPDRFSARQFPNYSSELNVNALLLGDSALYLCASSLVGIGYEQYFGPGTRLTVT.

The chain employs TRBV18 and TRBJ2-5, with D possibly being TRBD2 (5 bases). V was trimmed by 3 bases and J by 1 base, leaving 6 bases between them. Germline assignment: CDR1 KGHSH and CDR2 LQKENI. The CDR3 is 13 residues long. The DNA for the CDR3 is TGTGCCAGCTCACCTACTAGCCAAGAGACCCAGTACTTC. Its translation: CASSPTSQETQYF.

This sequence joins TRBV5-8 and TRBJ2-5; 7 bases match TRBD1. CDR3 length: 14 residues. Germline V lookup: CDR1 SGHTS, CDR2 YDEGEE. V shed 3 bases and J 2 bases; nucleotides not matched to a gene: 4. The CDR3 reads CASSSGQVQETQYF. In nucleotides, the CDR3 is TGTGCCAGCAGCTCAGGACAGGTTCAAGAGACCCAGTACTTC.

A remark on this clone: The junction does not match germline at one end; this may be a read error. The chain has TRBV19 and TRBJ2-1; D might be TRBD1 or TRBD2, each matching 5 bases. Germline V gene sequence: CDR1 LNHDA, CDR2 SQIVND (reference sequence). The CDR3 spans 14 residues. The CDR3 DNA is TGTGCCAGTAGTCCGGGACCCTCCGACAATGAGCAGTTCTTC. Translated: CASSPGPSDNEQFF.